One and the same sample provided the 24 T cell receptor beta chains below, sequenced in a study of T cells in Graves' hyperthyroidism and ophthalmopathy. The CDR3 regions of TCR beta were amplified from RNA transcripts. A set of HTBI primers served as the primers for a first-round RT-PCR of the TCR CDR3. MiXCR was run by TCRdb on the multiplex PCR reads, yielding one entry per CDR3 protein. The sample holds about 580,000 distinct CDR3 sequences, over 11% seen once. Material for sequencing was blood. These receptors all stem from a young woman with Graves' hyperthyroidism that later progressed to Graves' ophthalmopathy.

This clonotype was detected many times. Here the CDR3 DNA reads TGCAGTGCTAGAGTCCCGGGAGAAACAGATACGCAGTATTTT. It specifies CSARVPGETDTQYF. The V gene is TRBV20-1, the J gene TRBJ2-3, with a weak D call TRBD2 (6 bases). The CDR3 has 14 residues. The germline V gene encodes CDR1 DFQATT and CDR2 SNEGSKA (reference sequence). V lost 1 base and J lost 3, with 11 bases in between.

This clonotype occurred many times. The chain is built from TRBV2 and TRBJ1-1; 8 nucleotides agree with TRBD1. Trimming cost V 6 bases and J 1 base; bases outside gene matches: 7. The germline gives CDR1 SNHLY, CDR2 FYNNEI. CDR3 length equals 15 residues. In DNA form, the CDR3 reads TGTGCCAGCAGCGGGGACAGGACCTCGAACACTGAAGCTTTCTTT. This gives the protein CASSGDRTSNTEAFF.

The sample holds many counts of this clonotype. The chain joins TRBV2 to TRBJ1-2, with D perhaps TRBD1 (5 bases). Germline assignment: CDR1 SNHLY and CDR2 FYNNEI. Trimming removed 3 bases at V and 3 bases at J, with 8 bases between. The length of the CDR3 is 13 residues. This CDR3 is CASSDRVDYGYTF. CDR3 coding DNA: TGTGCCAGCAGTGACAGGGTAGACTATGGCTACACCTTC. Based on the CDR3 plus reference TRBV2 and TRBJ1-2, the full variable domain is EPEVTQTPSHQVTQMGQEVILRCVPISNHLYFYWYRQILGQKVEFLVSFYNNEISEKSEIFDDQFSVERPDGSNFTLKIRSTKLEDSAMYFCASSDRVDYGYTFGSGTRLTVV.

This clonotype was seen repeatedly, ten times or more. The chain couples TRBV12-3 or TRBV12-4 to TRBJ1-1, with D uncertain. Trimming pared 1 base from V and 3 bases from J, leaving 12 bases between. The CDR3 contains 15 residues. Here the CDR3 DNA reads TGTGCCAGCAGTTTAGTGGCGGGGAGGGACACTGAAGCTTTCTTT. Translating gives CASSLVAGRDTEAFF.

On this clonotype: Since a much larger clone is just one base distant, this may be a read error. The chain recombines TRBV27 with TRBJ2-3; D is perhaps TRBD2 (6 bases). Germline-derived CDR1 and CDR2 are MNHEY and SMNVEV (reference sequence). The CDR3 is made up of 16 amino acids. The CDR3 DNA follows: TGTGCCGGCAGTTTAATCTTAGCGGCTAGCACAGATACGCAGTATTTT. This encodes CAGSLILAASTDTQYF.

The genes are TRBV5-6 and TRBJ1-6, with D possibly TRBD1 on 5 matching bases. There are 13 residues in the CDR3. The V and J ends lost 1 base and 10 bases respectively, with 9 bases between them. Germline CDR1 and CDR2: SGHDT and YYEEEE. The CDR3, as DNA: TGTGCCAGCAGCTTGATTGGGGACTCACCCCTCCACTTT. This encodes CASSLIGDSPLHF.

This clonotype was seen many times. The rearrangement uses TRBV27 and TRBJ2-2; 7 bases fit TRBD1. The germline V gene encodes CDR1 MNHEY and CDR2 SMNVEV (reference sequence). V trimming: 1 base; J trimming: 4 bases; junction bases outside the gene matches: 6. The CDR3 consists of 16 residues. The CDR3 coding sequence is TGTGCCAGCAGTTTATATCGGAACAGGGGCACCGGGGAGCTGTTTTTT. It yields the protein CASSLYRNRGTGELFF.

The chain uses TRBV28 and TRBJ2-3; TRBD2 agrees at 9 bases. V lost 1 base to trimming and J lost 7 bases; unmatched junction nucleotides: 9. The germline V gene encodes CDR1 MDHEN and CDR2 SYDVKM. The CDR3 loop spans 16 amino acids. This chain's CDR3 is CASSLLVAGAGNTQYF. The CDR3 nucleotides are TGTGCCAGCAGTTTATTGGTAGCGGGAGCGGGAAATACGCAGTATTTT.

At least ten counts were recorded for this clonotype. The chain couples TRBV18 to TRBJ2-5; D is ambiguous. The length of the CDR3 is 13 residues. The germline CDR1 and CDR2 sequences are KGHSH and LQKENI. V was cut by 2 bases and J by 5 bases, with 9 bases left in between. This chain's CDR3 is CASSPFADETQYF. The CDR3 region has the DNA TGTGCCAGCTCACCATTTGCGGATGAGACCCAGTACTTC.

This clonotype was observed a handful of times. The V gene is TRBV5-1, the J gene TRBJ1-1, with a weak D call TRBD1 (6 bases). Per the germline V gene, CDR1 is SGHRS and CDR2 is YFSETQ. Trimming shortened V by 5 bases and J by 1 base, and 12 bases separated the two germline ends. CDR3 size: 14 residues. CDR3 bases: TGCGCCAGCAGGACACAGGGACAGAACACTGAAGCTTTCTTT. Its translation: CASRTQGQNTEAFF.

The chain joins TRBV29-1 to TRBJ2-1; no reliable D call. Germline V CDR1 and CDR2: SQVTM, ANQGSEA. There are 13 residues in the CDR3. V gave up 5 bases and J gave up 4 bases, with 12 bases separating them. CDR3 nucleotides: TGCAGCGTTCATTTAGACACGTACAATGAGCAGTTCTTC. Residues: CSVHLDTYNEQFF.

The sample holds a few counts of this clonotype. The chain uses TRBV30 and TRBJ2-1, with TRBD2 matching over 8 bases. Losses at the gene ends were 4 bases for V and 9 bases for J; bases not matched to a gene: 11. The CDR3 consists of 14 residues. The germline V gene encodes CDR1 GTSNPN and CDR2 SVGIG (reference sequence). CDR3 DNA sequence: TGTGCCTGGACGGGAGGGGAGGGCCTCGCTGAGCAGTTCTTC. Its translation: CAWTGGEGLAEQFF. The full variable domain, its missing parts supplied by reference TRBV30 and TRBJ2-1, is SQTIHQWPATLVQPVGSPLSLECTVEGTSNPNLYWYRQAAGRGLQLLFYSVGIGQISSEVPQNLSASRPQDRQFILSSKKLLLSDSGFYLCAWTGGEGLAEQFFGPGTRLTVL.

The chain couples TRBV29-1 to TRBJ2-1, with TRBD1 identical over 8 bases. Germline assignment: CDR1 SQVTM and CDR2 ANQGSEA. The CDR3 is 16 amino acids. The V and J ends lost 8 bases and 6 bases, in that order; junction bases with no gene match: 18. This CDR3 is CSSEGETGTGCNEQFF. CDR3 sequence (DNA): TGCAGCTCTGAGGGGGAAACCGGGACAGGCTGCAATGAGCAGTTCTTC.

The rearrangement links TRBV10-1 to TRBJ2-7; TRBD2 might be the D (5 bases). Germline CDR1 is WNHNN and CDR2 is SYGVQD (reference sequence). The CDR3 length is 14 residues. V lost 4 bases to trimming and J lost 5 bases, with 15 bases between them. The CDR3 protein is CASSGTLGVDEQYF. CDR3 in DNA: TGCGCCAGCAGTGGGACTCTCGGAGTGGACGAGCAGTACTTC.

The sample holds many counts of this clonotype. The V gene is TRBV12-3 or TRBV12-4, the J gene TRBJ2-1, with D perhaps assigned TRBD1 or TRBD2 (6 bases each). Trimming removed 0 bases at V and 7 bases at J, with 13 bases between. CDR3 length: 15 residues. The chain's CDR3 is CASSLASGAVNEQFF. The CDR3 DNA follows: TGTGCCAGCAGTTTAGCGTCGGGGGCTGTAAATGAGCAGTTCTTC.

This clonotype was detected once. The V and J genes are TRBV28 and TRBJ2-3; 7 bases are shared with TRBD1. The CDR3 sequence is 16 residues long. Germline-derived CDR1 and CDR2 are MDHEN and SYDVKM. Trimming at V came to 5 bases and at J to 5 bases, leaving 13 bases not matched to a gene. The CDR3: CASSPGQATGRDTQYF. Written as DNA, the CDR3 is TGTGCCAGCAGTCCCGGACAGGCCACGGGTAGAGATACGCAGTATTTT. Based on the CDR3 plus reference TRBV28 and TRBJ2-3, the full variable domain is DVKVTQSSRYLVKRTGEKVFLECVQDMDHENMFWYRQDPGLGLRLIYFSYDVKMKEKGDIPEGYSVSREKKERFSLILESASTNQTSMYLCASSPGQATGRDTQYFGPGTRLTVL.

The chain has TRBV7-2 and TRBJ2-7; D is perhaps TRBD2 (6 bases). With 1 base removed from V and 4 bases from J, the gap between germline ends came to 17 bases. The CDR3 has 16 amino acids. Germline V gives CDR1 SGHTA, CDR2 FQGNSA. The CDR3 DNA sequence: TGTGCCAGCAGCTTAGTACTGGGGGGACCATTTTACGAGCAGTACTTC. It encodes CASSLVLGGPFYEQYF.

Of note for this clonotype: One end of the junction fails to match germline, which may point to a read error. The V and J genes are TRBV27 and TRBJ2-5; D is undetermined. The V gene's germline CDR1 is MNHEY and CDR2 SMNVEV (reference sequence). CDR3 length: 11 residues. Written as DNA, the CDR3 is TGTACCAGCAGTTCGGGAGAGACCCAGTACTTC. Translating it yields CTSSSGETQYF.

This clonotype was observed a handful of times. The chain recombines TRBV20-1 with TRBJ2-1, with 7 bases identical to TRBD1. Looked up from germline, CDR1 is DFQATT and CDR2 is SNEGSKA (reference sequence). The CDR3 consists of 14 residues. V gave up 5 bases and J gave up 3 bases; unmatched junction bases: 7. Written as DNA, the CDR3 is TGCAGTGCTCCAGGGGGAGATTTCTACAATGAGCAGTTCTTC. Protein sequence: CSAPGGDFYNEQFF.

This clonotype was counted at least ten times. This chain joins TRBV20-1 and TRBJ2-7, with unresolved D. The CDR3 spans 12 residues. Germline CDR1 is DFQATT and CDR2 is SNEGSKA (reference sequence). Trimming stripped 0 bases from V and 4 bases from J, with 7 bases between. The CDR3 sequence is CSARDGGYEQYF. The CDR3 DNA is TGCAGTGCTAGAGATGGTGGGTACGAGCAGTACTTC.

In its sample, this clonotype was seen many times. CDR3 sequence (DNA): TGTGCCAGCAACGGAGGTTCTGGAAACACCATATATTTT. Translating it yields CASNGGSGNTIYF. The chain couples TRBV12-3 or TRBV12-4 to TRBJ1-3; D gene unclear. The CDR3 covers 13 residues. Trimming shortened V by 7 bases and J by 1 base, and 8 bases separated the two germline ends.

This clonotype was counted many times. The V call is TRBV6-1, the J call TRBJ1-2; no clear D. The CDR3 covers 15 residues. CDR1 is MNHNS, CDR2 SASEGT, per germline. The ends were cut back, 4 bases at V and 1 base at J, with 13 bases in the middle. The CDR3 loop is CASSGTPDGNYGYTF. The DNA for the CDR3 is TGTGCCAGCAGTGGGACGCCCGACGGTAACTATGGCTACACCTTC.

This clonotype was observed at least ten times. This sequence joins TRBV6-1 and TRBJ2-7, with 7 bases aligning to TRBD1. Unmatched junction bases numbered 6, after V lost 3 bases and J lost 4 bases. The length of the CDR3 is 14 residues. Germline V CDR1 and CDR2: MNHNS, SASEGT. In DNA form, the CDR3 reads TGTGCCAGCAGTGAGTCAGGGGGAGTATACGAGCAGTACTTC. This translates into CASSESGGVYEQYF.

This clonotype has at least ten counts. This chain uses TRBV6-4 with TRBJ1-4; D possibly corresponds to TRBD1 (6 bases). The V gene's germline CDR1 is MRHNA and CDR2 SNTAGT. Trimming stripped 6 bases from V and 3 bases from J, with 11 bases between. The CDR3 is 14 residues long. CDR3 in DNA: TGTGCCAGCAGCTACGACAGGTCTAATGAAAAACTGTTTTTT. Protein product: CASSYDRSNEKLFF.